Shown below are 24 T cell receptor beta chains from a single sample sequenced in a study of T-cell memory formation after mild COVID-19. In TCRdb, the 5' RACE reads were re-called with MiXCR into one record per CDR3 protein. Here the sample spans about 560,000 distinct CDR3 sequences, roughly 18% being singletons. Sequences were obtained from PBMCs or a T cell subset sorted from them (not recorded which). These receptors came from an adult woman who had mild COVID-19 (a few samples of this study predate the infection). Cell type and time point are not known.

The chain recombines TRBV15 with TRBJ1-1; D may be TRBD1 (5 bases). Germline CDR1 reads LNHNV; CDR2 reads YYDKDF (reference sequence). This CDR3 is built from 17 residues. Trimming removed 2 bases from V and 4 bases from J, with 20 bases in between. The CDR3 loop reads CATSRPAGLTESTEAFF. As DNA, the CDR3 is TGTGCCACCAGCAGACCGGCGGGACTTACAGAGAGCACTGAAGCTTTCTTT.

This chain connects TRBV7-9 to TRBJ2-7; 7 nucleotides line up with TRBD1. Trimming at V came to 2 bases and at J to 3 bases, leaving 10 bases not matched to a gene. CDR3 length: 16 amino acids. Germline V gene lookup returns CDR1 SEHNR and CDR2 FQNEAQ (reference sequence). Here the CDR3 reads CASSLSPGQILYEQYF. DNA of the CDR3: TGTGCCAGCAGCTTATCTCCGGGACAGATACTCTACGAGCAGTACTTC.

This clonotype occurred a few times. The V gene is TRBV2, the J gene TRBJ2-4, with TRBD1 as a possible D gene (5 bases). The CDR3 is 14 amino acids. The germline CDR1 and CDR2 sequences are SNHLY and FYNNEI. Trimming cost V 8 bases and J 2 bases, with 13 bases left between them. DNA of the CDR3: TGTGCCAGCTCCCAGCGACAGACCAAAAACATTCAGTACTTC. Protein product: CASSQRQTKNIQYF.

This clonotype was seen ten or more times. The genes are TRBV5-1 and TRBJ2-6; D ambiguous. This CDR3 has 18 residues. Trimming pared 6 bases from V and 0 bases from J, leaving 19 bases between. From germline, CDR1 is SGHRS and CDR2 YFSETQ. The CDR3 bases are TGCGCCAGCACCCCCCGCGGTGTCCGGTCCTCTGGGGCCAACGTCCTGACTTTC. It encodes CASTPRGVRSSGANVLTF.

This clonotype turned up a few times. The genes are TRBV7-3 and TRBJ2-7, with TRBD2 identical over 8 bases. The CDR3 length is 15 residues. Trimming removed 2 bases from V and 7 bases from J; junction bases left unmatched: 10. The germline V gene has CDR1 SGHTA and CDR2 FQGTGA. The CDR3 spells CASSLDGRGVGEQYF. The CDR3 DNA is TGTGCCAGCAGCTTAGACGGGAGGGGGGTCGGAGAGCAGTACTTC.

This clonotype was seen a handful of times. This chain uses TRBV6-6 with TRBJ1-1; tentatively, D is TRBD1 (5 bases). Trimming stripped 7 bases from V and 0 bases from J, with 9 bases between. CDR1 and CDR2 (germline): MNHNY, SVGAGI (reference sequence). The CDR3 is made up of 13 amino acids. The DNA for the CDR3 is TGTGCCAGCATAGCGGGACTGAACACTGAAGCTTTCTTT. Amino acids: CASIAGLNTEAFF.

The chain uses TRBV20-1 and TRBJ2-1, with 12 nucleotides matching TRBD1. The CDR3 is 13 amino acids. The germline V gene has CDR1 DFQATT and CDR2 SNEGSKA (reference sequence). Unmatched junction bases numbered 7, after V lost 7 bases and J lost 9 bases. The CDR3 DNA sequence: TGCAGTGTACCGGGACAGGGGGCAGGTGAGCAGTTCTTC. Translating it yields CSVPGQGAGEQFF.

This clonotype was counted ten times or more. Written as DNA, the CDR3 is TGTGCCACCAGCAGAGATGATCAGCCCCAGCATTTT. Its translation: CATSRDDQPQHF. The chain combines TRBV15 with TRBJ1-5; D gene uncertain. V lost 0 bases and J lost 5, with 2 bases in between. Germline values: CDR1 LNHNV, CDR2 YYDKDF (reference sequence). The CDR3 loop spans 12 amino acids.

The chain recombines TRBV20-1 with TRBJ2-4; D call uncertain. This CDR3 region has 10 residues. CDR1 is DFQATT and CDR2 is SNEGSKA in the germline V gene (reference sequence). V lost 4 bases and J lost 9, with 7 bases in between. The CDR3 DNA reads TGCAGTGCTAAAAAGGGCATTCAGTACTTC. Its translation: CSAKKGIQYF.

This clonotype was counted a few times. The V and J genes are TRBV4-2 and TRBJ2-7, with TRBD2 as a possible D gene (6 bases). CDR3 length: 16 residues. The ends were cut back, 0 bases at V and 0 bases at J, with 12 bases in the middle. Germline CDR1 LGHNA, CDR2 YNFKEQ. CDR3: CASSQDAAGSSYEQYF. CDR3 DNA sequence: TGTGCCAGCAGCCAAGATGCGGCGGGGAGCTCCTACGAGCAGTACTTC.

The chain links TRBV5-4 to TRBJ2-6; D could derive from TRBD1 or TRBD2 (5 bases each). Germline CDR1 reads SGHNT; CDR2 reads YYREEE (reference sequence). Between the trimmed V and J ends, which lost 0 bases and 0 bases, there was a span of 19 bases. This CDR3 spans 20 amino acids. The CDR3 spells CASSLARGARPSSGANVLTF. Here the CDR3 DNA reads TGTGCCAGCAGCTTGGCCAGAGGGGCAAGACCTAGCTCTGGGGCCAACGTCCTGACTTTC.

The V and J genes are TRBV2 and TRBJ2-1; tentatively, D is TRBD1 (6 bases). Germline CDR1 is SNHLY and CDR2 is FYNNEI. V was trimmed by 5 bases and J by 6 bases, leaving 20 bases between them. The CDR3 spans 16 residues. The CDR3 sequence is CASSPTGKQLFNEQFF. In nucleotides, the CDR3 is TGTGCCAGCAGTCCCACAGGGAAACAACTCTTCAATGAGCAGTTCTTC.

The chain links TRBV6-2 or TRBV6-3 to TRBJ1-2; D is undetermined. Germline V CDR1 and CDR2: MNHEY, SVGEGT. CDR3 length: 15 residues. The V end lost 7 bases, the J end lost 4 bases, and 19 bases lay between the germline ends. The CDR3 coding sequence is TGTGCCAGCATGGTTGGGTTCCCCGGCGGCTATGGCTACACCTTC. Its translation: CASMVGFPGGYGYTF.

This chain uses TRBV10-3 with TRBJ2-7; tentative D call: TRBD2 (6 bases). There are 13 residues in the CDR3. Trimming removed 4 bases from V and 3 bases from J, with 10 bases in between. Germline lookup yields CDR1 ENHRY and CDR2 SYGVKD. The CDR3 sequence: CAISAGDGYEQYF. The DNA for the CDR3 is TGTGCCATCAGTGCGGGGGACGGCTACGAGCAGTACTTC.

This clonotype showed up just a few times. V usage is TRBV11-2 and J usage is TRBJ1-4; 9 bases are a match to TRBD1. The CDR3 is 17 amino acids. Germline V lookup: CDR1 SGHAT, CDR2 FQNNGV. J gave up 8 bases and V 4 bases, and 14 bases lay outside the gene matches. The CDR3 reads CASSSSRDRDNREKLFF. In DNA form, the CDR3 reads TGTGCCAGCAGCTCGTCCCGGGACAGGGACAATAGGGAAAAACTGTTTTTT.

This clonotype was detected a few times. The chain has TRBV15 and TRBJ2-7; 9 bases match TRBD1. The J segment lost 6 bases and the V segment lost 3 bases, leaving 9 bases of the junction unmatched. Germline loops: CDR1 LNHNV, CDR2 YYDKDF (reference sequence). This CDR3 is 15 amino acids long. In nucleotides, the CDR3 is TGTGCCACCAGCAGGGACGGACAGGGGAGAGGCGAGCAGTACTTC. As protein: CATSRDGQGRGEQYF.

This clonotype has just a few counts. The chain has TRBV18 and TRBJ2-7, with 12 bases aligning to TRBD2. CDR1 and CDR2 (germline): KGHSH, LQKENI. This CDR3 comprises 15 residues. Trimming removed 6 bases from V and 3 bases from J; junction bases left unmatched: 6. The CDR3 DNA reads TGTGCCAGCTCCCAAAGACTAGCGGGAGTCTACGAGCAGTACTTC. Its protein is CASSQRLAGVYEQYF.

The chain uses TRBV5-4 and TRBJ1-2, with a tentative D call TRBD1 (5 bases). V gave up 0 bases and J gave up 2 bases, with 8 bases separating them. The CDR3 is 14 residues long. Looked up from germline, CDR1 is SGHNT and CDR2 is YYREEE (reference sequence). CDR3 loop: CASSLGQKNYGYTF. CDR3 DNA: TGTGCCAGCAGCTTGGGACAGAAGAACTATGGCTACACCTTC.

The chain carries TRBV10-3 and TRBJ1-5; 10 nucleotides match TRBD1. This CDR3 is built from 16 residues. Per germline, CDR1 ENHRY and CDR2 SYGVKD. J lost 3 bases, V lost 2 bases, and 4 bases had no gene match. This chain's CDR3 is CAISEGDRGLNQPQHF. Written as DNA, the CDR3 is TGTGCCATCAGTGAGGGCGACAGGGGGCTCAATCAGCCCCAGCATTTT.

The chain uses TRBV6-5 and TRBJ1-1; 10 nucleotides match TRBD1. The CDR3 consists of 16 residues. V was pared by 5 bases and J by 4 bases, with 10 bases of the junction left unmatched. CDR1 is MNHEY, CDR2 SVGAGI, per germline. The CDR3 region is CASSQGDRGVPTEAFF. CDR3 DNA: TGTGCCAGCAGTCAAGGGGACAGGGGAGTGCCCACTGAAGCTTTCTTT.

The chain has TRBV6-5 and TRBJ2-7; a weak D match, TRBD1 (6 bases). This CDR3 is built from 14 residues. Germline values: CDR1 MNHEY, CDR2 SVGAGI. Trimming removed 5 bases at V and 2 bases at J, with 13 bases between. This CDR3 is CASSRTELAYEQYF. CDR3 nucleotides: TGTGCCAGCAGTCGGACAGAACTCGCCTACGAGCAGTACTTC.

The table lists this clonotype with a few counts. The chain is built from TRBV18 and TRBJ2-2; weak D call: TRBD1 (6 bases). Germline values: CDR1 KGHSH, CDR2 LQKENI. The CDR3 runs to 17 residues. V lost 2 bases, J lost 1 base, and 14 bases lay in between. The CDR3 region has the DNA TGTGCCAGCTCACCAATCCGGGACAACTTGAACACCGGGGAGCTGTTTTTT. Its translation: CASSPIRDNLNTGELFF.

This clonotype came up a few times. The chain uses TRBV24-1 and TRBJ1-1, with D possibly TRBD1 on 5 matching bases. V was trimmed by 6 bases and J by 6 bases, leaving 13 bases between them. This CDR3 is 13 amino acids long. Looked up from germline, CDR1 is KGHDR and CDR2 is SFDVKD. CDR3 region: CATSQMGGSEAFF. The CDR3 DNA is TGTGCCACCAGTCAAATGGGGGGATCTGAAGCTTTCTTT.

This clonotype was counted at least ten times. The gene calls are TRBV7-9 and TRBJ1-1, with unresolved D. The CDR3 covers 17 residues. CDR1 and CDR2 (germline): SEHNR, FQNEAQ (reference sequence). Trimming left V 5 bases short and J 4 bases short, with 23 bases between. As DNA, the CDR3 is TGTGCCAGCAGCCCCCATACCTCAGACTTCGGGCTCACTGAAGCTTTCTTT. Residues: CASSPHTSDFGLTEAFF.